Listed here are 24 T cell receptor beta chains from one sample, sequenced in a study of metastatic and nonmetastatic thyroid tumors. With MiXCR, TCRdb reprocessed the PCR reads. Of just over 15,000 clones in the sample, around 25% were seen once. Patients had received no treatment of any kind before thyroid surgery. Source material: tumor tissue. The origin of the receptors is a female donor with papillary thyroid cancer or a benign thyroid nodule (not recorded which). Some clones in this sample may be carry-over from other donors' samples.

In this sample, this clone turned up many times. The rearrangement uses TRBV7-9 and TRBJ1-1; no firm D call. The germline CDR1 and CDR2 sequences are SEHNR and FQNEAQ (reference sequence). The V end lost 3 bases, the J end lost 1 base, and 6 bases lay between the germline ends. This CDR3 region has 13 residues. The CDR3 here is CASSFTQNTEAFF. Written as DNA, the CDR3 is TGTGCCAGCAGCTTTACCCAGAACACTGAAGCTTTCTTT. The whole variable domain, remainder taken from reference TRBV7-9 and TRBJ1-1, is DTGVSQNPRHKITKRGQNVTFRCDPISEHNRLYWYRQTLGQGPEFLTYFQNEAQLEKSRLLSDRFSAERPKGSFSTLEIQRTEQGDSAMYLCASSFTQNTEAFFGQGTRLTVV.

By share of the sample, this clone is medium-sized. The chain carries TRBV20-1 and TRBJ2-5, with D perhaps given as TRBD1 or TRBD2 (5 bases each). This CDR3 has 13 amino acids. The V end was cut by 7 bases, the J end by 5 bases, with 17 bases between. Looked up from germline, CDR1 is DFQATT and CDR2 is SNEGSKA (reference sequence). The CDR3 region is CSGDGVGEETQYF. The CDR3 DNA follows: TGCAGTGGCGACGGAGTAGGGGAGGAGACCCAGTACTTC.

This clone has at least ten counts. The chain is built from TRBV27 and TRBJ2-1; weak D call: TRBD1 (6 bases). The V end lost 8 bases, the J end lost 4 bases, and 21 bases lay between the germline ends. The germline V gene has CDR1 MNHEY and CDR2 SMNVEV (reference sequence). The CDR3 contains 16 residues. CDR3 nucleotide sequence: TGTGCCAGCGCCAAACAGGGATCTGTGAGGTACAATGAGCAGTTCTTC. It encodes CASAKQGSVRYNEQFF.

CDR3 coding DNA: TGCGCCAGCAGCAACCCGGGGGGTACGGTCGGGGAGCTGTTTTTT. Amino acids: CASSNPGGTVGELFF. The V gene is TRBV5-1, the J gene TRBJ2-2; 7 bases map to TRBD2. V shed 4 bases and J 7 bases; nucleotides not matched to a gene: 10. Germline CDR1 and CDR2: SGHRS and YFSETQ. The CDR3 contains 15 residues.

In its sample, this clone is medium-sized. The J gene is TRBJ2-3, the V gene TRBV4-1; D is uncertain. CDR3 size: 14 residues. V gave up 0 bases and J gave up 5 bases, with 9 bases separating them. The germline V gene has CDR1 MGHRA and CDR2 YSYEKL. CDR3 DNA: TGCGCCAGCAGCCAAGAAATACGCATAGATACGCAGTATTTT. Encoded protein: CASSQEIRIDTQYF.

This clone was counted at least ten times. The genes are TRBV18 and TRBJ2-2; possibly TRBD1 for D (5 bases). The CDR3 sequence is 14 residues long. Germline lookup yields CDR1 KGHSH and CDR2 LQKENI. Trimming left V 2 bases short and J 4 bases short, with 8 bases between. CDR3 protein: CASSPAGFTGELFF. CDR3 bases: TGTGCCAGCTCACCAGCAGGGTTCACCGGGGAGCTGTTTTTT.

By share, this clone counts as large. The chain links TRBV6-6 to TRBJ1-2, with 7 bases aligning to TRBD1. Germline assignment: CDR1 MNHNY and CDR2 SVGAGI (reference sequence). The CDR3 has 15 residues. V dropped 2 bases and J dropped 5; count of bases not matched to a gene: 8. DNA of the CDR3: TGTGCCAGCAGTTACGGAGGGACAGACCTATATGGCTACACCTTC. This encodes CASSYGGTDLYGYTF.

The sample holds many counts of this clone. The CDR3 region is CASSPTGQNIQYF. DNA of the CDR3: TGTGCCAGCAGCCCCACCGGCCAAAACATTCAGTACTTC. This chain uses TRBV7-2 with TRBJ2-4; D unresolved. Looked up from germline, CDR1 is SGHTA and CDR2 is FQGNSA. This CDR3 is built from 13 residues. Trimming left V 5 bases short and J 5 bases short, with 10 bases between.

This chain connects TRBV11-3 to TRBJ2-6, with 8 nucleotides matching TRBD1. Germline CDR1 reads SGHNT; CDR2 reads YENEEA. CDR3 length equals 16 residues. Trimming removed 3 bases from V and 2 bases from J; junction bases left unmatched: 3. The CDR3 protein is CASSFGQGAGANVLTF. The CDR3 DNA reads TGTGCCAGCAGCTTCGGACAGGGAGCTGGGGCCAACGTCCTGACTTTC.

Written as DNA, the CDR3 is TGTGCCAGCAGTTTCGGCGGGGGCACTGAAGCTTTCTTT. Protein product: CASSFGGGTEAFF. J is TRBJ1-1 and V is TRBV28; tentative D call: TRBD1 (5 bases). Per germline, CDR1 MDHEN and CDR2 SYDVKM. CDR3 length: 13 residues. V dropped 3 bases and J dropped 4 bases, with 9 bases sitting between them.

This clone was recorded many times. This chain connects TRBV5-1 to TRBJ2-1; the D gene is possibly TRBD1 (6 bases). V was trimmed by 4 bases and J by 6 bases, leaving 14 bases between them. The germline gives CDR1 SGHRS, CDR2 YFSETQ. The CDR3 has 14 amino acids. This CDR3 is CASSPSDSTNEQFF. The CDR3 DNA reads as TGCGCCAGCAGCCCATCGGACAGTACCAATGAGCAGTTCTTC.

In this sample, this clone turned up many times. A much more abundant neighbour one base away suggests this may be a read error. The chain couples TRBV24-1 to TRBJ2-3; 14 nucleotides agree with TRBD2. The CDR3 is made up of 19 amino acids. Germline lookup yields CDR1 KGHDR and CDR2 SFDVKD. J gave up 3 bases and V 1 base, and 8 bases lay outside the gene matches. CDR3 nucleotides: TGTGCCACCAGTGATTTCTCGGGACTAGCGGGAGAATTAACAGATACGCAGTATTTT. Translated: CATSDFSGLAGELTDTQYF.

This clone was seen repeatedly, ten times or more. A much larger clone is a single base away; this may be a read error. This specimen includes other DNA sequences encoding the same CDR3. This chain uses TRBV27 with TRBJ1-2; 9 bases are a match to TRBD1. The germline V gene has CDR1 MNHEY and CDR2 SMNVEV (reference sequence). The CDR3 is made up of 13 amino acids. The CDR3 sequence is CASSFPGTGGYTF. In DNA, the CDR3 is TGCGCCAGCAGTTTCCCCGGGACAGGGGGCTACACCTTC.

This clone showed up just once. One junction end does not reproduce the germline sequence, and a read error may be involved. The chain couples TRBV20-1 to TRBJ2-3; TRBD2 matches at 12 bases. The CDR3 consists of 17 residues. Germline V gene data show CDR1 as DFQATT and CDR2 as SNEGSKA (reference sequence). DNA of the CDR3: TGCAGTGCTGTCATTCCTAGCGGGAGGGAGGGCGCAGATACGCAATATTTT. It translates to CSAVIPSGREGADTQYF.

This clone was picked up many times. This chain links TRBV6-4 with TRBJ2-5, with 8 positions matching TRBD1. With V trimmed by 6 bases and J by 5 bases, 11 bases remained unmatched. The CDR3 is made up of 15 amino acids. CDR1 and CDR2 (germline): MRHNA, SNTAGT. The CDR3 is CASSPQPGGMETQYF. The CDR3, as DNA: TGTGCCAGCAGCCCACAGCCAGGGGGCATGGAGACCCAGTACTTC.

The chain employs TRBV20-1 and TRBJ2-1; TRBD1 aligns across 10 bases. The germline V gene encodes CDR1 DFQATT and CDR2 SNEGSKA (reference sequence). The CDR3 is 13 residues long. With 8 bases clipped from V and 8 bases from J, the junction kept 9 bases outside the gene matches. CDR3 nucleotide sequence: TGCAGTCTGTTGGGACAGGGGAGGGATGAGCAGTTCTTC. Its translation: CSLLGQGRDEQFF.

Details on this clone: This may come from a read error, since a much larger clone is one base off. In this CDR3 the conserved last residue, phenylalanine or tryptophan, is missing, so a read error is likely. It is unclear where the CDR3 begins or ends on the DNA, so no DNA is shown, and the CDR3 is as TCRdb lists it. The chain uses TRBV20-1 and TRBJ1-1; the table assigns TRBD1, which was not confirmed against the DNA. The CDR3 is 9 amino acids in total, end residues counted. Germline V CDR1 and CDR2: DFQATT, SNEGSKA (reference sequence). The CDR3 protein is CSASALGQL.

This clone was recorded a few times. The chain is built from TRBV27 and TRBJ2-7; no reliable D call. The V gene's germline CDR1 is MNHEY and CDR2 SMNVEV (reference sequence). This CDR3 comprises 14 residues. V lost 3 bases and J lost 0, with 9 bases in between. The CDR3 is CASSFIWASYEQYF. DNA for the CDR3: TGTGCCAGCAGTTTTATTTGGGCCTCCTACGAGCAGTACTTC.

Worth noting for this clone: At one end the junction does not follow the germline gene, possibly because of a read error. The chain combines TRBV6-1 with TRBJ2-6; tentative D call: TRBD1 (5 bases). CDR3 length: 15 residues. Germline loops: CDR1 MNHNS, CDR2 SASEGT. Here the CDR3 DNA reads TGTGCCAGCAGCGAAGGACAAGCTGGGGCCAACGTCCTGACTTTC. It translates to CASSEGQAGANVLTF.

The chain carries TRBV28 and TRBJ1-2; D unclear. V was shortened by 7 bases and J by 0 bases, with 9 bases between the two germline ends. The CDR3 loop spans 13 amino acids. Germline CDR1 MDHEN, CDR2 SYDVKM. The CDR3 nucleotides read TGTGCCAGCAAGGTTCGAGCTAACTATGGCTACACCTTC. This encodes CASKVRANYGYTF.

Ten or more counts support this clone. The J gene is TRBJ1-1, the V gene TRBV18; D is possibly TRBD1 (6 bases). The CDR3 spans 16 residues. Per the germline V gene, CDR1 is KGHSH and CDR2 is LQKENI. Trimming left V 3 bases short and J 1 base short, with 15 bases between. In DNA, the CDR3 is TGTGCCAGCTCACCCCCAAACCGGGACAAGAACACTGAAGCTTTCTTT. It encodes CASSPPNRDKNTEAFF.

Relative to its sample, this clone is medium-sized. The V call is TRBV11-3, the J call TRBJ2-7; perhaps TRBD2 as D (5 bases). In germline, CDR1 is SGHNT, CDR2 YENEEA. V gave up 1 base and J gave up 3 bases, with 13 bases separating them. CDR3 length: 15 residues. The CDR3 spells CASSLVGGRNYEQYF. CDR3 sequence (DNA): TGTGCCAGCAGCTTAGTTGGAGGCCGGAACTACGAGCAGTACTTC.

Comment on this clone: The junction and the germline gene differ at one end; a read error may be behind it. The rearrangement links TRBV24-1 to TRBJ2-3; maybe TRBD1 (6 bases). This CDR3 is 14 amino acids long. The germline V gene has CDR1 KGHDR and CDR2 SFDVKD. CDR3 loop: CANSEHRVTDTQYF. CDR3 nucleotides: TGTGCCAACAGTGAACACAGGGTCACAGATACGCAGTATTTT.

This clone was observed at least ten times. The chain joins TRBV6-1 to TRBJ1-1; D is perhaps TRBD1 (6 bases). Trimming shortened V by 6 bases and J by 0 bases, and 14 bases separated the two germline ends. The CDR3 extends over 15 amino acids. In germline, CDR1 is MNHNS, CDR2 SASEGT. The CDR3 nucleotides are TGTGCCAGCAGATCCACGACAGGCTTGAACACTGAAGCTTTCTTT. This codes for CASRSTTGLNTEAFF.